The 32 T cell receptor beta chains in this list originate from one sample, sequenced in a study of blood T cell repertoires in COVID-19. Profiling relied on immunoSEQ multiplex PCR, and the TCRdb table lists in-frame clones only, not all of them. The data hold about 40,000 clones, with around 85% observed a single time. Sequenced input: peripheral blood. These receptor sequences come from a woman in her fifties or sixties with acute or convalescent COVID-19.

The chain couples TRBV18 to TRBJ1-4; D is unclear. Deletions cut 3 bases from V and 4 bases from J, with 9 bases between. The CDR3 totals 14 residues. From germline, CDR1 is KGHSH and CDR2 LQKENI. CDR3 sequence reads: CASSPGSYNEKLFF. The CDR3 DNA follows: TGTGCCAGCTCACCCGGGTCCTATAATGAAAAACTGTTTTTT. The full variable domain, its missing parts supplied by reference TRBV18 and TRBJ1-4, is NAGVMQNPRHLVRRRGQEARLRCSPMKGHSHVYWYRQLPEEGLKFMVYLQKENIIDESGMPKERFSAEFPKEGPSILRIQQVVRGDSAAYFCASSPGSYNEKLFFGSGTQLSVL.

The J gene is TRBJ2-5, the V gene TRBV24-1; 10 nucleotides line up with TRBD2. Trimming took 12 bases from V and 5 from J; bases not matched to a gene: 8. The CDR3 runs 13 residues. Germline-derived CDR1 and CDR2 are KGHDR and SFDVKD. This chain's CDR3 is CASRSSGSETQYF. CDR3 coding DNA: TGTGCCTCAAGGTCTAGCGGGAGCGAGACCCAGTACTTC.

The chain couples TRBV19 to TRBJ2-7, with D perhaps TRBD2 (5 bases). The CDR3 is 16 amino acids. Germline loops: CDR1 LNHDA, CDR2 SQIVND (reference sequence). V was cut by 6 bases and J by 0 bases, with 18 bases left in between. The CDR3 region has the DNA TGTGCCAGTAGACGAGGGCAGGCTGCATCCTCCTACGAGCAGTACTTC. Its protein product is CASRRGQAASSYEQYF.

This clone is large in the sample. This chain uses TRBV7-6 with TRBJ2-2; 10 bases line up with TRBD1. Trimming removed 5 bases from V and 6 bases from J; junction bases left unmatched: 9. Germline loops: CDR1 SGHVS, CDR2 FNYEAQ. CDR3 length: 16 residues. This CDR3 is CASSLWDRGNPGELFF. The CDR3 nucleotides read TGTGCCAGCAGCCTATGGGACAGGGGAAACCCCGGGGAGCTGTTTTTT.

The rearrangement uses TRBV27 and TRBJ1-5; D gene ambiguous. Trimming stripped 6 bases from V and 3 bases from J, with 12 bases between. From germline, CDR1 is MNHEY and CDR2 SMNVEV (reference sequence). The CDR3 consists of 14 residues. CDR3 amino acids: CASRREGPNQPQHF. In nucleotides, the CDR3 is TGTGCCAGCAGGCGGGAAGGCCCCAATCAGCCCCAGCATTTT.

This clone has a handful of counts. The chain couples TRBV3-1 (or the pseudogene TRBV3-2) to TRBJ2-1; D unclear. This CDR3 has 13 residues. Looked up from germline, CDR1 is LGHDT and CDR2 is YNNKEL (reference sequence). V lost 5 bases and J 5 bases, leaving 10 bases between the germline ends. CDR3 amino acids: CASSETVDNEQFF. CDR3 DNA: TGTGCCAGCAGCGAAACGGTTGACAATGAGCAGTTCTTC.

This CDR3 reads CASSFTGTSGRGVETQYF. The DNA for the CDR3 is TGTGCCAGCAGCTTTACCGGGACTAGCGGTCGGGGGGTGGAGACCCAGTACTTC. The V gene is TRBV7-8, the J gene TRBJ2-5, with 11 bases matching TRBD2. CDR1 SGHVS and CDR2 FQNEAQ come from the germline V gene. The V gene end was trimmed by 3 bases and the J gene end by 5 bases; junction bases not matched to a gene: 14. The CDR3 loop spans 18 amino acids. Full variable domain (missing parts from reference TRBV7-8 and TRBJ2-5): GAGVSQSPRYKVAKRGQDVALRCDPISGHVSLFWYQQALGQGPEFLTYFQNEAQLDKSGLPSDRFFAERPEGSVSTLKIQRTQQEDSAVYLCASSFTGTSGRGVETQYFGPGTRLLVL.

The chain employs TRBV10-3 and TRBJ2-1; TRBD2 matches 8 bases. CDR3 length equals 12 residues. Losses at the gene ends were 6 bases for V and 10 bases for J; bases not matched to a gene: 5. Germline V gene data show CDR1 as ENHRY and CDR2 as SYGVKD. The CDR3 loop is CAIRDERGEQFF. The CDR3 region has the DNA TGTGCCATCAGGGACGAGCGGGGGGAGCAGTTCTTC.

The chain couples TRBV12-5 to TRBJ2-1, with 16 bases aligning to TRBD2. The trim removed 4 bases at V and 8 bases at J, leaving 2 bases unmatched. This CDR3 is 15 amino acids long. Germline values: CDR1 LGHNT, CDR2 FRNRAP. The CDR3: CASGWGTSGRDEQFF. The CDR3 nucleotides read TGTGCTAGTGGTTGGGGGACTAGCGGGAGGGATGAGCAGTTCTTC.

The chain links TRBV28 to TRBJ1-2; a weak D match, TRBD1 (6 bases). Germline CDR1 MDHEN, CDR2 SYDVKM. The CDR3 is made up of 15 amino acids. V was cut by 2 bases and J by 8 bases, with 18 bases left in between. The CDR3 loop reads CASSLKNRVGEGYTF. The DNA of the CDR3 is TGTGCCAGCAGTTTAAAGAACAGGGTGGGCGAAGGCTACACCTTC.

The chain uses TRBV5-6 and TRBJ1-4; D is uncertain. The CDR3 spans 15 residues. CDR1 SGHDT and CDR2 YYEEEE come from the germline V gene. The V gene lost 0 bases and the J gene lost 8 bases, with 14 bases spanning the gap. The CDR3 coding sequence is TGTGCCAGCAGCTTGGTTGCGGGCGTCAGGGAAAAACTGTTTTTT. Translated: CASSLVAGVREKLFF.

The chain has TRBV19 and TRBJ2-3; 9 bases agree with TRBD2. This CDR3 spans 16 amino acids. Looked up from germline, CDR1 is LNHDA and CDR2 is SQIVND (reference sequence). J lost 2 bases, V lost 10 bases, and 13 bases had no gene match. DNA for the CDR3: TGTGCCATTCACTCGCCGGGACTAGCATTCACAGATACGCAGTATTTT. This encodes CAIHSPGLAFTDTQYF.

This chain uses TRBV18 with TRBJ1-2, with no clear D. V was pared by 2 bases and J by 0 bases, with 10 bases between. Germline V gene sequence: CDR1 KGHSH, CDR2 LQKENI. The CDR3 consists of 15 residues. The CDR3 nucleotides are TGTGCCAGCTCACCATCCCAGGAACCTAACTATGGCTACACCTTC. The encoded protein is CASSPSQEPNYGYTF.

The CDR3 loop is CASSPRQGPSYEQYF. CDR3 coding DNA: TGTGCCAGCTCACCACGTCAGGGGCCCTCCTACGAGCAGTACTTC. V gene TRBV18 combines with J gene TRBJ2-7, with TRBD1 as a possible D gene (6 bases). The germline V gene has CDR1 KGHSH and CDR2 LQKENI. CDR3 length: 15 amino acids. Trimming removed 1 base at V and 0 bases at J, with 10 bases between.

CDR3 coding DNA: TGTGCCAGTCGGATAGCGGGGGGCGGGAATGAGCAGTTCTTC. Translation: CASRIAGGGNEQFF. V is TRBV19 and J is TRBJ2-1; 10 bases are shared with TRBD2. The CDR3 spans 14 residues. J lost 7 bases, V lost 8 bases, and 8 bases had no gene match. Germline CDR1 is LNHDA and CDR2 is SQIVND (reference sequence).

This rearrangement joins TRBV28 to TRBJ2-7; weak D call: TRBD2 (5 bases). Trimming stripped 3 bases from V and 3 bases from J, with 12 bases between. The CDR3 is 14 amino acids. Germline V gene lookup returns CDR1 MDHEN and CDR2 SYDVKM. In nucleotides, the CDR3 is TGTGCCAGCAGTTTCGTCGTCGGGGTCTACGAGCAGTACTTC. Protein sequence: CASSFVVGVYEQYF.

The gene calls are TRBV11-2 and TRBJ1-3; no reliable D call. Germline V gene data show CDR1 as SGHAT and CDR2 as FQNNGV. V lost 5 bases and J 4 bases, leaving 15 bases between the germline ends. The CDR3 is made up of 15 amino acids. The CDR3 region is CASSPRGARGNTIYF. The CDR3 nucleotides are TGTGCCAGCAGCCCCCGGGGAGCACGGGGAAACACCATATATTTT. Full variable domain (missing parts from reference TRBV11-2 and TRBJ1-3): EAGVAQSPRYKIIEKRQSVAFWCNPISGHATLYWYQQILGQGPKLLIQFQNNGVVDDSQLPKDRFSAERLKGVDSTLKIQPAKLEDSAVYLCASSPRGARGNTIYFGEGSWLTVV.

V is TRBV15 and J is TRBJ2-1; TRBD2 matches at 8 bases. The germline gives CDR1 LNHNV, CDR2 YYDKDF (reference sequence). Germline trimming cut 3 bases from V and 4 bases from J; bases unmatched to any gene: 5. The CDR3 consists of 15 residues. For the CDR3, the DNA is TGTGCCACCAGCAGGGACTCTAGCGGGTACAATGAGCAGTTCTTC. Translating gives CATSRDSSGYNEQFF. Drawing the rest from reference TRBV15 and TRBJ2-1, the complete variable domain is DAMVIQNPRYQVTQFGKPVTLSCSQTLNHNVMYWYQQKSSQAPKLLFHYYDKDFNNEADTPDNFQSRRPNTSFCFLDIRSPGLGDTAMYLCATSRDSSGYNEQFFGPGTRLTVL.

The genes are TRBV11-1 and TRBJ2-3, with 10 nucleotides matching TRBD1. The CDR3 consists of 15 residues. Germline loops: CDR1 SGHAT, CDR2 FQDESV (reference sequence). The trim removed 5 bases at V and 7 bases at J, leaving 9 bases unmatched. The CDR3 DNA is TGTGCCAGCAGCGTCGGACAGGGGGGGCTATATACGCAGTATTTT. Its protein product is CASSVGQGGLYTQYF.

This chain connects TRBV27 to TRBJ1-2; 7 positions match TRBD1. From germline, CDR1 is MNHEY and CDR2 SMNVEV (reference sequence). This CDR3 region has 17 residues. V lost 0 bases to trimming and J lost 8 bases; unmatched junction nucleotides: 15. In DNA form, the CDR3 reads TGTGCCAGCAGTTTATCGAGTACCCCCACAGGGGTGGGGGGCTACACCTTC. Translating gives CASSLSSTPTGVGGYTF.

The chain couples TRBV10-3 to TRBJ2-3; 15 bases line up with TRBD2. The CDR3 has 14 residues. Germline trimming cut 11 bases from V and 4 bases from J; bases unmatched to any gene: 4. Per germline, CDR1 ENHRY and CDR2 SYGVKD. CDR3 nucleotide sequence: TGTGCCTCAGGACTAGCGGGAGGGGCAGATACGCAGTATTTT. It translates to CASGLAGGADTQYF.

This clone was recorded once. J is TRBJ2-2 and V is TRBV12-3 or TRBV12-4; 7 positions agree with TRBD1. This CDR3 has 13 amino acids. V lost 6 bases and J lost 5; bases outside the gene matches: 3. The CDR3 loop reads CASSNRGTGELFF. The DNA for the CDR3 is TGTGCCAGCAGCAACAGGGGAACCGGGGAGCTGTTTTTT.

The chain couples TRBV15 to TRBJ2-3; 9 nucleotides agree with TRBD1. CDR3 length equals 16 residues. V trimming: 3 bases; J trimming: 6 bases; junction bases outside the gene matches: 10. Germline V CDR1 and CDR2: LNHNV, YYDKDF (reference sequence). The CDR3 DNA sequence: TGTGCCACCAGCAGGGCCGTGGGACAGGGTATGGATACGCAGTATTTT. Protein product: CATSRAVGQGMDTQYF.

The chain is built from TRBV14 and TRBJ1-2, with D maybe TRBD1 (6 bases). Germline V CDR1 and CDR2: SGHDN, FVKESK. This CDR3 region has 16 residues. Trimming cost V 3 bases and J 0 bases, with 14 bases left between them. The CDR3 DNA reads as TGTGCCAGCAGCCAGAGGGGCCGGGACACTAACTATGGCTACACCTTC. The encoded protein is CASSQRGRDTNYGYTF.

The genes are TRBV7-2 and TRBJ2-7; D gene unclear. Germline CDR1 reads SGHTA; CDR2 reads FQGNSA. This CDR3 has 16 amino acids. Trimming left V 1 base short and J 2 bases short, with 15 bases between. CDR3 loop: CASSLGLGMITYEQYF. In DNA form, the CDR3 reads TGTGCCAGCAGCTTAGGACTGGGTATGATCACCTACGAGCAGTACTTC.

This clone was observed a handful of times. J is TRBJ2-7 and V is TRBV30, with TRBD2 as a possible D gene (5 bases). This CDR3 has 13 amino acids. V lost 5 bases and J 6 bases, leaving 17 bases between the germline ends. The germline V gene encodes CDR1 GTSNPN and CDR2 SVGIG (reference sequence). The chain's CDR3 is CAWAGWNYPEQYF. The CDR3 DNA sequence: TGTGCCTGGGCGGGCTGGAATTATCCCGAGCAGTACTTC. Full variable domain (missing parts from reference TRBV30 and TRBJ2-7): SQTIHQWPATLVQPVGSPLSLECTVEGTSNPNLYWYRQAAGRGLQLLFYSVGIGQISSEVPQNLSASRPQDRQFILSSKKLLLSDSGFYLCAWAGWNYPEQYFGPGTRLTVT.

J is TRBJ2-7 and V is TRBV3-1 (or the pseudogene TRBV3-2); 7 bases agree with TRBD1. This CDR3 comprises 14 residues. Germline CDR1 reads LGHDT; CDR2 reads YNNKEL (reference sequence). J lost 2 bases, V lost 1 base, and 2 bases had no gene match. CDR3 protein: CASSQGDRAYEQYF. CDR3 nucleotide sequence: TGTGCCAGCAGCCAAGGTGACAGGGCCTACGAGCAGTACTTC.

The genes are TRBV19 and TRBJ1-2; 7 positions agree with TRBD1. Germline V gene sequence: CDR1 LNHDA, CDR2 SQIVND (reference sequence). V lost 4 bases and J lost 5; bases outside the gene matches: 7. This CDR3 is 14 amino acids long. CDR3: CASSTSGTVYGYTF. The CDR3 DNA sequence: TGTGCCAGTAGTACCTCCGGGACAGTGTATGGCTACACCTTC.

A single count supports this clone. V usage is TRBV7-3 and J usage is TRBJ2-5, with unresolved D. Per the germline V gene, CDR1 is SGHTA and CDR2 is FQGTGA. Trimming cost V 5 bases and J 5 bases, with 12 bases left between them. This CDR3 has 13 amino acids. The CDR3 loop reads CASSPFLSETQYF. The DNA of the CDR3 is TGTGCCAGCAGCCCGTTTCTGTCCGAGACCCAGTACTTC.

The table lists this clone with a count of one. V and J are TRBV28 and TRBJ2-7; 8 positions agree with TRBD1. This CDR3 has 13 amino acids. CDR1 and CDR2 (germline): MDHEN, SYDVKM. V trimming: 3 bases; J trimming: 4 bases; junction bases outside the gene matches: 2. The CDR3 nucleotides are TGTGCCAGCAGTTTGGACAGGGCTTACGAGCAGTACTTC. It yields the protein CASSLDRAYEQYF.

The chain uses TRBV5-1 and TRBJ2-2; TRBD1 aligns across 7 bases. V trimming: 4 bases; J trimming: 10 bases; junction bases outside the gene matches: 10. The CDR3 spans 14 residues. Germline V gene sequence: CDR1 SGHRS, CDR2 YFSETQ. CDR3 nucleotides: TGCGCCAGCAGCACTATAGACAGGGACGAGGAGCTGTTTTTT. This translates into CASSTIDRDEELFF.

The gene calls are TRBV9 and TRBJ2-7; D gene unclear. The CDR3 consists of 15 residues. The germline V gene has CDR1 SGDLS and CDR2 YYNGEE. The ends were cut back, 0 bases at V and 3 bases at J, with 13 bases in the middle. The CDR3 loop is CASSVGSVPGYEQYF. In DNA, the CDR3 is TGTGCCAGCAGCGTAGGGTCAGTACCAGGCTACGAGCAGTACTTC.